This T cell receptor beta chain comes out of a study of blood T cell repertoires in COVID-19. Repertoires were generated with immunoSEQ multiplex PCR, while TCRdb's copy carries only in-frame clones and drops some. The data contain a few hundred thousand clones, approximately 90% of them singletons. V lost 0 bases and J lost 3, with 13 bases in between. Per germline, CDR1 SGDLS and CDR2 YYNGEE. CDR3 length equals 16 residues. V is TRBV9 and J is TRBJ2-4; a possible D gene is TRBD2 (5 bases). This sequence originates from a man aged 18 to 30 with COVID-19, enrolled during active disease. The sequenced sample consisted of peripheral blood. DNA of the CDR3: TGTGCCAGCAGCGTAGGGGTAGGGAGACTCAAAAACATTCAGTACTTC. Amino acid sequence: CASSVGVGRLKNIQYF.